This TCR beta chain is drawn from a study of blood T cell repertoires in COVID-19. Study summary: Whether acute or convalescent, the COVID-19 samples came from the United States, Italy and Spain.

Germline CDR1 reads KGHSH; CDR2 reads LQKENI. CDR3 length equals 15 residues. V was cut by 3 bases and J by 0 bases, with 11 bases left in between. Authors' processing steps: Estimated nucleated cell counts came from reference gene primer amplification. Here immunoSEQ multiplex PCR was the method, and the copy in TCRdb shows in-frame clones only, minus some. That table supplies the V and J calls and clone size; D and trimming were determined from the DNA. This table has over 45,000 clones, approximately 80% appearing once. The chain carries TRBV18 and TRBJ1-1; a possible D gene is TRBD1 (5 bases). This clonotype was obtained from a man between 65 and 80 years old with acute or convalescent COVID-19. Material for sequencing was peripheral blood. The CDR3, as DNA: TGTGCCAGCTCACCCTTAAGGGGCTTGAACACTGAAGCTTTCTTT. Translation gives CASSPLRGLNTEAFF.